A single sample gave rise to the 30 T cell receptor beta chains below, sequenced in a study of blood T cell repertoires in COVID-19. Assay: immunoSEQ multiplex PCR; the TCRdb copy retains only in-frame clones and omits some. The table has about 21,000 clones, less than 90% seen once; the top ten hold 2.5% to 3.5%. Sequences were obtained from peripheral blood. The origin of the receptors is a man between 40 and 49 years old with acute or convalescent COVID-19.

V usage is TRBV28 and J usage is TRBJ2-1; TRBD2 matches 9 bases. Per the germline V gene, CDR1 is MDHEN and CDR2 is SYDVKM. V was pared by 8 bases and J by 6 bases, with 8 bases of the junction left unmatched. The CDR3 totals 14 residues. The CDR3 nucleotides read TGTGCCAGCCTAGTCCCGGGACTAGCCAATGAGCAGTTCTTC. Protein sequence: CASLVPGLANEQFF.

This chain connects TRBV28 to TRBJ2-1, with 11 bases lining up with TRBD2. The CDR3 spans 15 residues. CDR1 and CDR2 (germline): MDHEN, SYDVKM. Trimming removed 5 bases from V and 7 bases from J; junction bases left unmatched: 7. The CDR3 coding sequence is TGTGCCAGCAGTGGGACTAGCGGAGCCTTTAATGAGCAGTTCTTC. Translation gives CASSGTSGAFNEQFF.

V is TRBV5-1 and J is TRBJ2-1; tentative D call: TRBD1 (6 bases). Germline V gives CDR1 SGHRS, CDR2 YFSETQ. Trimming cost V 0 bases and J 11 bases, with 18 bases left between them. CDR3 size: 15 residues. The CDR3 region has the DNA TGCGCCAGCAGCTTGGGGGGGCCAGGACCCTTGCAGCAGTTCTTC. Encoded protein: CASSLGGPGPLQQFF.

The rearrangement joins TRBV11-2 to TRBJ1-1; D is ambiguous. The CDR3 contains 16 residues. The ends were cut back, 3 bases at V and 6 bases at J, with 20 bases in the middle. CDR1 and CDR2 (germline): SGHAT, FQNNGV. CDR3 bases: TGTGCCAGCAGCTTGAGGGCCGGGTTGGGAGTAGCTGAAGCTTTCTTT. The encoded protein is CASSLRAGLGVAEAFF.

CDR3 nucleotide sequence: TGTGCCAGCAGCCGGGGTTTGGATGGCTACACCTTC. Protein product: CASSRGLDGYTF. This chain joins TRBV5-4 and TRBJ1-2; D unresolved. Germline CDR1 SGHNT, CDR2 YYREEE (reference sequence). Deletions cut 4 bases from V and 6 bases from J, with 10 bases between. This CDR3 contains 12 residues.

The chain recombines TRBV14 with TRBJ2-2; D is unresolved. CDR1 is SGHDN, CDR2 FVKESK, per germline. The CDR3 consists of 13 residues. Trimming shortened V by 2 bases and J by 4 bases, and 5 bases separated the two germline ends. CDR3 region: CASSQIFTGELFF. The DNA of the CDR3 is TGTGCCAGCAGCCAAATATTCACCGGGGAGCTGTTTTTT.

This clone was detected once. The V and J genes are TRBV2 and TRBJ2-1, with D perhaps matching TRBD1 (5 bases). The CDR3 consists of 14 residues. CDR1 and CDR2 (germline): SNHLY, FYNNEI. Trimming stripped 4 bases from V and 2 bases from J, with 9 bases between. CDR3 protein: CASSVGRTYNEQFF. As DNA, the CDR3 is TGTGCCAGCAGTGTGGGGCGGACCTACAATGAGCAGTTCTTC.

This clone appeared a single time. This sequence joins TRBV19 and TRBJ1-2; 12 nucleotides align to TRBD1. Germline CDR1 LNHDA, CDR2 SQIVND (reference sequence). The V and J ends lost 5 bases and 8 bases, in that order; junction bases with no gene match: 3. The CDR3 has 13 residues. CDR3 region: CASSSGTGGGYTF. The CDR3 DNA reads TGTGCCAGTAGTTCCGGGACAGGGGGCGGCTACACCTTC.

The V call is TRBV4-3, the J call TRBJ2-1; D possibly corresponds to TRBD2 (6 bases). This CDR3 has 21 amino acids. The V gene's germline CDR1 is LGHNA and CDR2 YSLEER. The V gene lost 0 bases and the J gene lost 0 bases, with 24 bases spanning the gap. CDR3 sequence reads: CASSQDGFGGGGGISYNEQFF. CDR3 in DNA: TGCGCCAGCAGCCAAGATGGATTCGGAGGAGGCGGAGGGATCTCCTACAATGAGCAGTTCTTC.

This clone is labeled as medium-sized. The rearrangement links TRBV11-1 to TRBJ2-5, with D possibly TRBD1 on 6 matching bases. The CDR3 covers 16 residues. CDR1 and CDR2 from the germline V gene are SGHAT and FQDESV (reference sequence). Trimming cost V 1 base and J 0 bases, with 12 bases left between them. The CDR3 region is CASSLDLGADQETQYF. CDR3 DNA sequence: TGTGCCAGCAGCTTAGATCTGGGGGCCGACCAAGAGACCCAGTACTTC.

The CDR3 sequence: CSAGLAGNEQFF. The CDR3 DNA reads TGCAGCGCCGGACTAGCGGGCAATGAGCAGTTCTTC. The rearrangement joins TRBV29-1 to TRBJ2-1; TRBD2 agrees at 11 bases. Unmatched junction bases numbered 2, after V lost 7 bases and J lost 6 bases. CDR1 and CDR2 (germline): SQVTM, ANQGSEA. The CDR3 consists of 12 residues.

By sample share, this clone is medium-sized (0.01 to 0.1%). CDR3 amino acids: CASSPDTNTEAFF. In DNA, the CDR3 is TGTGCCAGCAGCCCGGACACGAACACTGAAGCTTTCTTT. The rearrangement joins TRBV7-8 to TRBJ1-1, with a weak D call TRBD1 (5 bases). Germline CDR1 is SGHVS and CDR2 is FQNEAQ. There are 13 residues in the CDR3. V dropped 5 bases and J dropped 1 base, with 8 bases sitting between them.

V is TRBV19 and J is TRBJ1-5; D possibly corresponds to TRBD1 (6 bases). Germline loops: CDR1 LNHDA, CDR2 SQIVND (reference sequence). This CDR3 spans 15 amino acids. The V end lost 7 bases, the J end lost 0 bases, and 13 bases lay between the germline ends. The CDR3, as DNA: TGTGCCAGTATTACGACAGGATATAGCAATCAGCCCCAGCATTTT. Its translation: CASITTGYSNQPQHF.

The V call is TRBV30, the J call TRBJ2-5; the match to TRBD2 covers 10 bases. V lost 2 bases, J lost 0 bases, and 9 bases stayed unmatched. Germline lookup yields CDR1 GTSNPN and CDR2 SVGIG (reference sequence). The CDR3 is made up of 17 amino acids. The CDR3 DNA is TGTGCCTGGAGTCCAGCGACTAGCGGGCTATACCAAGAGACCCAGTACTTC. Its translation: CAWSPATSGLYQETQYF.

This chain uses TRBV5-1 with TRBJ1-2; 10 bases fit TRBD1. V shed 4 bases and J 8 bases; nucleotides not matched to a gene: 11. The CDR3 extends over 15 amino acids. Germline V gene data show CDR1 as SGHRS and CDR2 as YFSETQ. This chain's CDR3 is CASSTEDRGHHGYTF. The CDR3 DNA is TGCGCCAGCAGCACAGAAGACAGGGGGCATCACGGCTACACCTTC.

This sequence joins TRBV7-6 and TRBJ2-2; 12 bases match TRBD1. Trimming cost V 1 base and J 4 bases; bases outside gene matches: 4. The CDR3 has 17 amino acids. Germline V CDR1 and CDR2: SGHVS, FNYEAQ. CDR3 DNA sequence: TGTGCCAGCAGCTTAGGTTCGGGACAGGGGGCCACCGGGGAGCTGTTTTTT. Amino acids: CASSLGSGQGATGELFF.

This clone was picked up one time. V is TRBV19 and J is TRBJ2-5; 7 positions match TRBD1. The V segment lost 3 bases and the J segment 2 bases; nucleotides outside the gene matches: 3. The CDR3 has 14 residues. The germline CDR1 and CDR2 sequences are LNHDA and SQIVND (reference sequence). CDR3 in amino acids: CASSIQQGQETQYF. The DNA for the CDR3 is TGTGCCAGTAGTATCCAACAGGGGCAAGAGACCCAGTACTTC.

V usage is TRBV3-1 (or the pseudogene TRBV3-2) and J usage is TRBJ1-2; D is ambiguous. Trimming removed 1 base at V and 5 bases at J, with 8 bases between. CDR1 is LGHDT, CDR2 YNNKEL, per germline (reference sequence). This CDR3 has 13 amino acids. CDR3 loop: CASSQGRAYGYTF. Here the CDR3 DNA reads TGTGCCAGCAGCCAAGGGAGGGCTTATGGCTACACCTTC.

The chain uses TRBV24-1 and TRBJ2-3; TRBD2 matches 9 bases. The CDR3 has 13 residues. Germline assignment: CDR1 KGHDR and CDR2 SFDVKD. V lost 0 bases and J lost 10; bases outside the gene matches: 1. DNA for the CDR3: TGTGCCACCAGTGATTTGGGACTAGCGTCGCAGTATTTT. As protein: CATSDLGLASQYF.

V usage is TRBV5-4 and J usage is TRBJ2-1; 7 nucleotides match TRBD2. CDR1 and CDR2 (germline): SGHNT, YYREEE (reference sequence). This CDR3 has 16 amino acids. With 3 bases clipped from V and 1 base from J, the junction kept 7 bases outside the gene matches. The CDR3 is CASSSKRGSSYNEQFF. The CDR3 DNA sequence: TGTGCCAGCAGCTCAAAGCGCGGGAGTTCCTACAATGAGCAGTTCTTC. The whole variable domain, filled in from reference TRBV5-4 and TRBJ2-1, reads ETGVTQSPTHLIKTRGQQVTLRCSSQSGHNTVSWYQQALGQGPQFIFQYYREEENGRGNFPPRFSGLQFPNYSSELNVNALELDDSALYLCASSSKRGSSYNEQFFGPGTRLTVL.

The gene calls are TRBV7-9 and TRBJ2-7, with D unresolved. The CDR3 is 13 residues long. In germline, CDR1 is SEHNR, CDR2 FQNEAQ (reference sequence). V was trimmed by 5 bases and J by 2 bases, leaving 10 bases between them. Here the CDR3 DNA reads TGTGCCAGCAGCCCAGTGGCTGCCTACGAGCAGTACTTC. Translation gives CASSPVAAYEQYF.

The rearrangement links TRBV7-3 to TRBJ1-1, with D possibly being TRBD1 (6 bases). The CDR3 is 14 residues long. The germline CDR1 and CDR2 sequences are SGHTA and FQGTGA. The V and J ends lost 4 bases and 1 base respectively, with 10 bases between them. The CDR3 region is CASSSPTGNTEAFF. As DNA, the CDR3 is TGTGCCAGCAGCTCCCCGACAGGGAACACTGAAGCTTTCTTT. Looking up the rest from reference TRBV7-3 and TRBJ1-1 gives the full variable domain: GAGVSQTPSNKVTEKGKYVELRCDPISGHTALYWYRQSLGQGPEFLIYFQGTGAADDSGLPNDRFFAVRPEGSVSTLKIQRTERGDSAVYLCASSSPTGNTEAFFGQGTRLTVV.

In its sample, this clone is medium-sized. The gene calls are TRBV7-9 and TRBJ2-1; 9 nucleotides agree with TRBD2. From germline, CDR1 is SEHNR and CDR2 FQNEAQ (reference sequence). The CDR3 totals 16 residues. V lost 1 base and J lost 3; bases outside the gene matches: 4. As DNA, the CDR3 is TGTGCCAGCAGCTTAGTGGCTAGCGGGAACTACAATGAGCAGTTCTTC. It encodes CASSLVASGNYNEQFF.

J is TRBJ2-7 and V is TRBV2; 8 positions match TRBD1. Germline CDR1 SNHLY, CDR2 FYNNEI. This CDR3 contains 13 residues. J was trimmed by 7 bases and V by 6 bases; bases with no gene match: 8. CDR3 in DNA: TGTGCCAGCAGCGAGAGGACAGGGAGGGAGCAGTACTTC. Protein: CASSERTGREQYF.

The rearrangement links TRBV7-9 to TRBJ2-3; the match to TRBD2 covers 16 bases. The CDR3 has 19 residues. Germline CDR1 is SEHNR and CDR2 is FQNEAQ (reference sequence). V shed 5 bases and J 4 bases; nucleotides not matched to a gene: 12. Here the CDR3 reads CASSEGLAGGRGVADTQYF. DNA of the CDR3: TGTGCCAGCAGCGAGGGACTAGCGGGGGGGCGCGGCGTCGCAGATACGCAGTATTTT.

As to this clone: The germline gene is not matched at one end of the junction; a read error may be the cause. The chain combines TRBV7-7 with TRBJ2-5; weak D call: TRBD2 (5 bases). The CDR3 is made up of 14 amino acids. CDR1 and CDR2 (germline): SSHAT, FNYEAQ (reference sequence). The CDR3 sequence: CASSAIRGQETQYF. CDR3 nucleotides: TGTGCTAGCAGCGCTATTCGGGGCCAAGAGACCCAGTACTTC.

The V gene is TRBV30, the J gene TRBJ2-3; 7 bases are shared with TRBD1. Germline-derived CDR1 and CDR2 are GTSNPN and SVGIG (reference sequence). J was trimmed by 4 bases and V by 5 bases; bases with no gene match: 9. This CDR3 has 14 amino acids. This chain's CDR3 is CAWAQGVGPDTQYF. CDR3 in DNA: TGTGCCTGGGCCCAGGGGGTTGGTCCAGATACGCAGTATTTT.

Written as DNA, the CDR3 is TGTGCCAGCAGCACAACTAACTATGGCTACACCTTC. This translates into CASSTTNYGYTF. This rearrangement joins TRBV6-5 to TRBJ1-2; D not certain. The germline V gene has CDR1 MNHEY and CDR2 SVGAGI. CDR3 size: 12 residues. V was clipped by 6 bases and J by 0 bases, with 5 bases between them.

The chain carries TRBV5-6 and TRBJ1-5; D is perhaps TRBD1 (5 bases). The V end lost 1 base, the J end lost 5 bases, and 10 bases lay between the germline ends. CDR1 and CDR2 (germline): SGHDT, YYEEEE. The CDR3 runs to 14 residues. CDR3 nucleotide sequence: TGTGCCAGCAGCTTGCAAGGGGTAGATCAGCCCCAGCATTTT. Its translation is CASSLQGVDQPQHF.

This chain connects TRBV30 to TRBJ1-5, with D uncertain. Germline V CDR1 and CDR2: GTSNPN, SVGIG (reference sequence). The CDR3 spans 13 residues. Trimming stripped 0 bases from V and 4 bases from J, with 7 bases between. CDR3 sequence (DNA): TGTGCCTGGAGTGTAGAGGGTAATCAGCCCCAGCATTTT. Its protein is CAWSVEGNQPQHF.